This passage covers 17 T cell receptor beta chains from one sample sequenced in a study of metastatic and nonmetastatic thyroid tumors. Via MiXCR, TCRdb re-called the PCR reads. This repertoire shows 15,000 to 20,000 clones, about an eighth found once; its top ten account for approximately 15%. Patients underwent thyroid surgery, and none had received any treatment before it. The sequencing sample was made of tumor tissue. The source of these receptors is a female donor with papillary thyroid cancer or a benign thyroid nodule (not recorded which). Some clones in this sample may be carry-over from other donors' samples.

This clone was observed many times. The rearrangement links TRBV6-5 to TRBJ2-3; TRBD2 might be the D (7 bases). The V gene lost 2 bases and the J gene lost 2 bases, with 11 bases spanning the gap. The CDR3 is 15 residues long. Germline loops: CDR1 MNHEY, CDR2 SVGAGI. CDR3 sequence (DNA): TGTGCCAGCAGTTACGGGGGGGGCCCCACAGATACGCAGTATTTT. It yields the protein CASSYGGGPTDTQYF.

In DNA form, the CDR3 reads TGTGCCATCATCCCCCGGGAAGGGGGGGCAACAGATACGCAGTATTTT. Its translation: CAIIPREGGATDTQYF. The V and J genes are TRBV11-2 and TRBJ2-3, with D tentatively TRBD2 (7 bases). V was cut by 10 bases and J by 3 bases, with 23 bases left in between. The length of the CDR3 is 16 residues. From germline, CDR1 is SGHAT and CDR2 FQNNGV.

This clone is labeled medium-sized. The genes are TRBV4-1 and TRBJ2-2; a weak D match, TRBD1 (5 bases). The CDR3 is 15 residues long. V lost 3 bases and J lost 5, with 13 bases in between. Looked up from germline, CDR1 is MGHRA and CDR2 is YSYEKL. CDR3 loop: CASSHGARPTGELFF. The CDR3 DNA follows: TGCGCCAGCAGCCATGGGGCACGTCCTACCGGGGAGCTGTTTTTT.

This clone was detected a few times. V is TRBV2 and J is TRBJ2-7; 8 nucleotides agree with TRBD1. The CDR3 contains 15 residues. Trimming removed 4 bases from V and 0 bases from J; junction bases left unmatched: 5. From germline, CDR1 is SNHLY and CDR2 FYNNEI. This chain's CDR3 is CASSARTGNSYEQYF. DNA for the CDR3: TGTGCCAGCAGTGCCCGGACAGGGAACTCCTACGAGCAGTACTTC.

This clone was observed many times. The chain combines TRBV10-3 with TRBJ1-2, with D tentatively TRBD1 (5 bases). The CDR3 has 13 amino acids. V lost 0 bases and J lost 5, with 7 bases in between. CDR1 is ENHRY, CDR2 SYGVKD, per germline. Here the CDR3 DNA reads TGTGCCATCAGTGAGTCGGACACTTATGGCTACACCTTC. Translation gives CAISESDTYGYTF.

Concerning this clone: This may stem from a read error, because a much larger clone lies one nucleotide away. The chain uses TRBV9 and TRBJ2-3; weak D call: TRBD2 (7 bases). Trimming took off 2 bases at V and 2 bases at J, with 12 bases between the two ends. Germline CDR1 reads SGDLS; CDR2 reads YYNGEE. CDR3 length: 15 amino acids. The CDR3 protein is CASSVGGTHTDTQYF. The CDR3 DNA reads TGTGCCAGCAGCGTGGGAGGGACACACACAGATACGCAGTATTTT.

This clone was counted a few times. CDR3 DNA: TGTGCCACCAGCAGAGAGGGACAGGGGGCTCCAACAGATACGCAGTATTTT. Translating it yields CATSREGQGAPTDTQYF. The J gene is TRBJ2-3, the V gene TRBV15; 12 bases agree with TRBD1. The germline gives CDR1 LNHNV, CDR2 YYDKDF (reference sequence). The CDR3 loop spans 17 amino acids. V lost 0 bases, J lost 3 bases, and 4 bases stayed unmatched.

About this clone: This may stem from a read error, because a much larger clone lies one nucleotide away. The CDR3 region has the DNA TGCAGCGCAAGGCGGGACGCGAACACCGGGGAGCTGTTTTTT. It specifies CSARRDANTGELFF. The chain is built from TRBV29-1 and TRBJ2-2; TRBD2 is a possible D gene (6 bases). The V gene lost 7 bases and the J gene lost 0 bases, with 12 bases spanning the gap. CDR3 length equals 14 residues. Germline CDR1 SQVTM, CDR2 ANQGSEA.

As concerns this clone: The missing conserved phenylalanine or tryptophan at the end of this CDR3 makes a read error likely. No DNA is shown, since the ends of the CDR3 on it are uncertain; the CDR3 is the one TCRdb lists. J is TRBJ2-5 and V is TRBV4-1; the table's D call, TRBD1, has no DNA check behind it. The CDR3 is made up of 15 amino acids, end residues included. Germline V gene lookup returns CDR1 MGHRA and CDR2 YSYEKL. The CDR3 sequence is CARQLAGGRGQEAWL.

Concerning this clone itself: A much more abundant neighbour one base away suggests this may be a read error. V and J are TRBV13 and TRBJ2-5, with 8 bases that match TRBD2. This CDR3 is 15 amino acids long. Germline V gene data show CDR1 as PRHDT and CDR2 as FYEKMQ (reference sequence). Losses at the gene ends were 5 bases for V and 3 bases for J; bases not matched to a gene: 8. The CDR3 DNA reads TGTGCCAGCAGCGGGGGACTAGGGGGTGAAGAGACCCAGTACTTC. This encodes CASSGGLGGEETQYF.

This clone was picked up many times. J is TRBJ2-5 and V is TRBV5-1, with 9 nucleotides matching TRBD1. The CDR3 length is 15 residues. CDR1 is SGHRS and CDR2 is YFSETQ in the germline V gene. Trimming cost V 5 bases and J 5 bases; bases outside gene matches: 10. For the CDR3, the DNA is TGCGCCAGCAGTCCCGGGACAGGGATTTTTGAGACCCAGTACTTC. This gives the protein CASSPGTGIFETQYF.

This CDR3 reads CASSGPLRGQPQHF. Here the CDR3 DNA reads TGTGCCAGCAGTGGACCTCTGCGGGGTCAGCCCCAGCATTTT. The chain employs TRBV2 and TRBJ1-5; unclear D gene. The CDR3 length is 14 residues. Deletions cut 4 bases from V and 6 bases from J, with 13 bases between. Germline-derived CDR1 and CDR2 are SNHLY and FYNNEI. Combining the CDR3 with reference TRBV2 and TRBJ1-5 gives the whole variable domain EPEVTQTPSHQVTQMGQEVILRCVPISNHLYFYWYRQILGQKVEFLVSFYNNEISEKSEIFDDQFSVERPDGSNFTLKIRSTKLEDSAMYFCASSGPLRGQPQHFGDGTRLSIL.

The J gene is TRBJ2-1, the V gene TRBV20-1; TRBD2 matches at 12 bases. V dropped 0 bases and J dropped 8; count of bases not matched to a gene: 8. This CDR3 is built from 16 residues. CDR1 and CDR2 (germline): DFQATT, SNEGSKA (reference sequence). CDR3 nucleotide sequence: TGCAGTGCTAGAGAGACTAGCGGGAGATGGGGCGATGAGCAGTTCTTC. Protein product: CSARETSGRWGDEQFF.

This clone was counted ten times or more. Because it lacks the conserved phenylalanine or tryptophan at the end, this CDR3 is likely a read error. The chain employs TRBV9 and TRBJ1-1; D unresolved. Trimming shortened V by 4 bases and J by 8 bases, and 12 bases separated the two germline ends. The CDR3 has 12 residues. The germline V gene encodes CDR1 SGDLS and CDR2 YYNGEE. This CDR3 reads CASSLNPGEAFY. CDR3 bases: TGTGCCAGCAGCCTCAACCCAGGAGAAGCTTTCTAT.

This clone was counted between two and nine times. A much larger clone sits a single nucleotide away, making a read error possible. This likely comes from a read error, as the CDR3 has no conserved phenylalanine or tryptophan at its end. The DNA for the CDR3 is TGTGCCAGCAGCGACAGCTATGGCTACACCTCC. Protein product: CASSDSYGYTS. The chain employs TRBV6-1 and TRBJ1-2, with TRBD1 as a possible D gene (5 bases). CDR1 MNHNS and CDR2 SASEGT come from the germline V gene. V shed 6 bases and J shed 4 bases, with 6 bases lying between them. The CDR3 length is 11 residues.

This clone is labeled as medium-sized. This chain connects TRBV7-8 to TRBJ1-1, with D possibly TRBD1 on 6 matching bases. CDR1 and CDR2 from the germline V gene are SGHVS and FQNEAQ. V was clipped by 5 bases and J by 0 bases, with 16 bases between them. The CDR3 extends over 16 amino acids. For the CDR3, the DNA is TGTGCCAGCAGCCCCCGGACAGATCTTATGAACACTGAAGCTTTCTTT. Protein sequence: CASSPRTDLMNTEAFF.

This clone occurred many times. The genes are TRBV5-1 and TRBJ2-5; weak D call: TRBD1 (5 bases). CDR1 SGHRS and CDR2 YFSETQ come from the germline V gene. V was clipped by 2 bases and J by 5 bases, with 10 bases between them. The CDR3 is 13 amino acids. For the CDR3, the DNA is TGCGCCAGCAGCTTTCAGGGTTTCGAGACCCAGTACTTC. This gives the protein CASSFQGFETQYF.